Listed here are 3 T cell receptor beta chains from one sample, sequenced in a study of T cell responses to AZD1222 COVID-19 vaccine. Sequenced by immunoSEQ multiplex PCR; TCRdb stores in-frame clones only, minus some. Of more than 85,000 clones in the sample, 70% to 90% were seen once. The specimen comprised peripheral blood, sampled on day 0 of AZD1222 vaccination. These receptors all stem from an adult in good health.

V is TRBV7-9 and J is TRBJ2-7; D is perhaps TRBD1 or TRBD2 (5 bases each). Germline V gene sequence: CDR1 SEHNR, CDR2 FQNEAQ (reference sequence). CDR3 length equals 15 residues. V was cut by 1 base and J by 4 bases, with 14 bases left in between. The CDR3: CASSLVEGKSYEQYF. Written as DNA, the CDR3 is TGTGCCAGCAGCTTAGTCGAGGGGAAATCTTACGAGCAGTACTTC. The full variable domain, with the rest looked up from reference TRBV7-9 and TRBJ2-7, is DTGVSQNPRHKITKRGQNVTFRCDPISEHNRLYWYRQTLGQGPEFLTYFQNEAQLEKSRLLSDRFSAERPKGSFSTLEIQRTEQGDSAMYLCASSLVEGKSYEQYFGPGTRLTVT.

CDR3 coding DNA: TGTGCCATCACTGCCGACAGGGATCGCACTGAAGCTTTCTTT. Its translation is CAITADRDRTEAFF. The V and J genes are TRBV10-3 and TRBJ1-1; 7 bases line up with TRBD1. The CDR3 consists of 14 residues. The germline V gene has CDR1 ENHRY and CDR2 SYGVKD. J gave up 4 bases and V 7 bases, and 9 bases lay outside the gene matches.

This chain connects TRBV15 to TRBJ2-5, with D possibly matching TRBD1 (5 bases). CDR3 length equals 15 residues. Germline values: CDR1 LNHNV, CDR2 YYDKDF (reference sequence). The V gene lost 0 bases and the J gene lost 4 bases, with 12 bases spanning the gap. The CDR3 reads CATSRDRAGRETQYF. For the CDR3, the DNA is TGTGCCACCAGCAGAGATCGCGCAGGGCGAGAGACCCAGTACTTC.